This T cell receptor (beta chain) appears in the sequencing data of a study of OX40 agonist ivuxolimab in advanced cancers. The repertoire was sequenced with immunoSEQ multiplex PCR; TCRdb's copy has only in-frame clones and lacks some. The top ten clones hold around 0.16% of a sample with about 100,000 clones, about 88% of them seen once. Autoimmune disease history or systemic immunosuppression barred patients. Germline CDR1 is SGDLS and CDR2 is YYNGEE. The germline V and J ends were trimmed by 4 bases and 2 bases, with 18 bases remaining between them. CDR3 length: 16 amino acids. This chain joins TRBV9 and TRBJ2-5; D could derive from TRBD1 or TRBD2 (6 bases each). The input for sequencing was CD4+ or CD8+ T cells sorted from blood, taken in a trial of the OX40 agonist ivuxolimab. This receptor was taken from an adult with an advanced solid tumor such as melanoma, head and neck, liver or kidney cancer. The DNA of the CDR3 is TGTGCCAGCAGCATTAGCGGACAAGGGGGACAAGAGACCCAGTACTTC. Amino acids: CASSISGQGGQETQYF.